This T cell receptor beta chain was found in a study of blood T cell repertoires in COVID-19. Study background: The study drew acute and convalescent COVID-19 samples from the United States, Italy and Spain. PBMCs, B-cell-depleted T cells, or T cells provided the cDNA or gDNA that made up the material.

Per the original methods: Estimates of nucleated cell counts were drawn from the amplification of reference gene primers. Libraries were prepared by immunoSEQ multiplex PCR; TCRdb keeps only in-frame clonotypes and omits some of them. The D gene and trimming were derived from the DNA, and the V and J assignments and clone size from that table. Of 400,000 to 550,000 clones listed, approximately 90% are singletons. Recruits, aged roughly 18 to 95 years, lived in 24 US areas. The V segment lost 5 bases and the J segment 3 bases; nucleotides outside the gene matches: 10. The germline V gene encodes CDR1 SEHNR and CDR2 FQNEAQ (reference sequence). The CDR3 runs 16 residues.

The TCR originated in a woman between 18 and 29 years old with acute COVID-19. The sequencing input was PBMCs or T cells enriched from blood (not recorded which). The V gene is TRBV7-9, the J gene TRBJ2-1; 7 nucleotides line up with TRBD2. This chain's CDR3 is CASSLDSGENYNEQFF. In nucleotides, the CDR3 is TGTGCCAGCAGCCTTGACAGCGGGGAGAACTACAATGAGCAGTTCTTC.